The rows below give T cell receptor beta chains drawn from one sample of a study of blood T cell repertoires in COVID-19. Produced via immunoSEQ multiplex PCR; TCRdb's table is partial and in-frame only. The sample carries about 190,000 clones, around 78% recorded once. Sequencing was carried out using peripheral blood. Source of these receptors: an elderly woman with active or convalescent COVID-19. Each CDR3 is given with its conserved first and last residue. Fields, in order: V gene, D gene, J gene, clone size, CDR3 DNA, CDR3 protein. A D gene is named only where the DNA matches it firmly. Clone size appears in some rows only: once, few, many, or a class for an expanded clone.

TRBV19,TRBD1,TRBJ1-5,few,TGTGCCAGTAGTATGAGGGGGCCCCAGCCCCAGCATTTT,CASSMRGPQPQHF
TRBV5-1,NA,TRBJ1-6,NA,TGCGCCAGCAGGTTTCAGGGGAATAATTCACCCCTCCACTTT,CASRFQGNNSPLHF
TRBV25-1,NA,TRBJ1-2,NA,TGTGCCAGCAGCTCCCCGGACAGCTATGGCTACACCTTC,CASSSPDSYGYTF
TRBV6-1,NA,TRBJ1-3,NA,TGTGCCAGCAGTGAGAACACTGGAAACACCATATATTTT,CASSENTGNTIYF
TRBV2,TRBD1,TRBJ1-6,few,TGTGCCAGCACGCGGGACAGGGCTGAGAATTCACCCCTCCACTTT,CASTRDRAENSPLHF
TRBV28,NA,TRBJ1-6,NA,TGTGCCAGCTTTGGCGGTGAGGGGAGGGGTTCACCCCTCCACTTT,CASFGGEGRGSPLHF
TRBV30,NA,TRBJ1-2,NA,TGTGCCTGGAGTTCCAAGGGGGGGGGCTATGGCTACACCTTC,CAWSSKGGGYGYTF
TRBV5-1,NA,TRBJ2-3,NA,TGCGCCAGCAGCTTGGAGACTCACACAGATACGCAGTATTTT,CASSLETHTDTQYF
TRBV11-2,TRBD1,TRBJ2-1,NA,TGTGCCAGCAGCTTAGACCCAGGACAGGACAATGAGCAGTTCTTC,CASSLDPGQDNEQFF
TRBV3-1/TRBV3-2,NA,TRBJ1-4,NA,TGTGCCAGCAGCCAAGCCCCGGGCGGGGACGAAAAACTGTTTTTT,CASSQAPGGDEKLFF
TRBV7-9,NA,TRBJ2-7,NA,TGTGCCAGCAGCCTCGGACAGAGCTCCTACGAGCAGTACTTC,CASSLGQSSYEQYF
TRBV28,NA,TRBJ1-1,NA,TGTGCCAGCAGTAGATACAGAAGTGAAGCTTTCTTT,CASSRYRSEAFF
TRBV2,NA,TRBJ1-2,NA,TGTGCCAGCAGCGGAGAATCAGGGGCGCGCTCGCCCTTC,CASSGESGARSPF
TRBV5-1,TRBD2,TRBJ2-5,NA,TGCGCCAGCAGCCCCGGAGGGGCTAGCGGGGGGCGTGAGACCCAGTACTTC,CASSPGGASGGRETQYF
TRBV29-1,NA,TRBJ1-4,NA,TGCAGCGTAAGAAAAGCGACGGCTTTAGGTGAAAAACTGTTTTTT,CSVRKATALGEKLFF
TRBV27,TRBD2,TRBJ2-1,NA,TGTGCCAGCAGTTCCCTGGGACTAGCGGGCGGTGACGATGAGCAGTTCTTC,CASSSLGLAGGDDEQFF
TRBV9,NA,TRBJ1-3,few,TGTGCCAGCAGCGTAGATTACGGGAGAAGGACTGGAAACACCATATATTTT,CASSVDYGRRTGNTIYF
TRBV14,NA,TRBJ1-1,NA,TGTGCCAGCAGCCAAACATTTAACACTGAAGCTTTCTTT,CASSQTFNTEAFF
TRBV9,NA,TRBJ2-3,NA,TGTGCCAGCAGCGTAGGTGGGGGCTTAGATACGCAGTATTTT,CASSVGGGLDTQYF
TRBV28,TRBD1,TRBJ1-2,NA,TGTGCCAGCAGCTCGGGACAGGGGGAGGATGGCTACACCTTC,CASSSGQGEDGYTF
TRBV21-1,NA,TRBJ1-6,few,TGTGCCAGCAGCAAAGTCGGGCGTGAAATGGGACAGCTGCATATTCCACCCCTCCACTTT,CASSKVGREMGQLHIPPLHF
TRBV6-1,NA,TRBJ1-6,NA,TGTGCCAGCAGTGAAGTTCAGGGCCGCGCACCCCTCCACTTT,CASSEVQGRAPLHF
TRBV4-3,NA,TRBJ1-6,NA,TGCGCCAGCAGCCAAGATTTACAGTATAATTCACCCCTCCACTTT,CASSQDLQYNSPLHF
TRBV5-1,TRBD1,TRBJ1-5,NA,TGCGCCAGCAGCATTGGGACAGCAGATCAGCCCCAGCATTTT,CASSIGTADQPQHF
TRBV27,TRBD1,TRBJ2-1,NA,TGTGCCAGCAGTTACGAAACCGGGACAGGATATAACAATGAGCAGTTCTTC,CASSYETGTGYNNEQFF
TRBV6-6,TRBD1,TRBJ1-6,once,TGTGCCAGCAGCCGAACGCGGGACAGCTCATATAATTCACCCCTCCACTTT,CASSRTRDSSYNSPLHF
TRBV4-3,NA,TRBJ1-2,NA,TGCGCCAGCAGCCAAGACAGCGACTATGGCTACACCTTC,CASSQDSDYGYTF
TRBV4-2,TRBD2,TRBJ2-3,NA,TGTGCCAGCAGCCAAGACCGGCTAGCGGGGAGCACAGATACGCAGTATTTT,CASSQDRLAGSTDTQYF
TRBV5-6,NA,TRBJ2-2,NA,TGTGCCAGCAGCTTGGTTTTCGGTTTCCGGGAGCTGTTTTTT,CASSLVFGFRELFF
TRBV5-4,TRBD2,TRBJ2-2,NA,TGTGCCAGCAGCTTGGAAAAGCGGGGGACGAACACCGGGGAGCTGTTTTTT,CASSLEKRGTNTGELFF
TRBV4-3,TRBD2,TRBJ2-7,NA,TGCGCCAGCAGCCAAGGTAGCGGGGGGGCCTCCTACGAGCAGTACTTC,CASSQGSGGASYEQYF